One sample yielded the 27 T cell receptor beta chains listed below, sequenced in a study of cytomegalovirus exposure and HLA in healthy donors. 60 Vbeta and 13 Jbeta primers were used in PCR. The protocol was immunoSEQ multiplex PCR, while the TCRdb copy is restricted to in-frame clones and leaves out a portion. The sample's table shows about 32,000 clones. Sequencing used PBMCs. These receptors originate from a female donor in good health and CMV-seronegative.

This chain uses TRBV6-1 with TRBJ2-7; a possible D gene is TRBD2 (6 bases). Trimming shortened V by 1 base and J by 2 bases, and 12 bases separated the two germline ends. Germline V gene sequence: CDR1 MNHNS, CDR2 SASEGT. CDR3 size: 15 residues. CDR3 amino acids: CASSEERGTPYEQYF. CDR3 DNA: TGTGCCAGCAGTGAAGAACGGGGGACCCCCTACGAGCAGTACTTC.

CDR3 sequence: CASRDSFLTDTQYF. CDR3 nucleotides: TGTGCCAGCAGGGACAGCTTTCTGACAGATACGCAGTATTTT. The chain has TRBV2 and TRBJ2-3, with D tentatively TRBD1 (6 bases). CDR1 is SNHLY and CDR2 is FYNNEI in the germline V gene. V lost 6 bases, J lost 3 bases, and 13 bases lay in between. The CDR3 extends over 14 amino acids.

The J gene is TRBJ1-1, the V gene TRBV9, with TRBD1 as a possible D gene (5 bases). With 4 bases removed from V and 1 base from J, the gap between germline ends came to 8 bases. This CDR3 region has 13 residues. CDR1 is SGDLS and CDR2 is YYNGEE in the germline V gene. The CDR3 DNA reads TGTGCCAGCAGCTCACAGGCGAACACTGAAGCTTTCTTT. Its protein product is CASSSQANTEAFF.

The chain couples TRBV6-1 to TRBJ2-5; 12 bases fit TRBD1. CDR3 length: 15 residues. V lost 2 bases, J lost 5 bases, and 3 bases stayed unmatched. CDR1 is MNHNS and CDR2 is SASEGT in the germline V gene. CDR3 region: CASSEWGQGAETQYF. CDR3 DNA: TGTGCCAGCAGTGAATGGGGACAGGGGGCCGAGACCCAGTACTTC.

The chain combines TRBV5-1 with TRBJ2-5; weak D call: TRBD1 (5 bases). CDR3 length equals 15 residues. Germline CDR1 and CDR2: SGHRS and YFSETQ. Trimming removed 4 bases from V and 0 bases from J, with 13 bases in between. DNA of the CDR3: TGCGCCAGCAGCCGGACACCAGGACACCAAGAGACCCAGTACTTC. Amino acid sequence: CASSRTPGHQETQYF. The full variable domain, its missing parts supplied by reference TRBV5-1 and TRBJ2-5, is KAGVTQTPRYLIKTRGQQVTLSCSPISGHRSVSWYQQTPGQGLQFLFEYFSETQRNKGNFPGRFSGRQFSNSRSEMNVSTLELGDSALYLCASSRTPGHQETQYFGPGTRLLVL.

The chain couples TRBV11-2 to TRBJ1-5; D not certain. Germline V gives CDR1 SGHAT, CDR2 FQNNGV. The CDR3 length is 15 residues. V was trimmed by 2 bases and J by 1 base, leaving 9 bases between them. The CDR3 spells CASSLTSQSNQPQHF. As DNA, the CDR3 is TGTGCCAGCAGCTTAACCAGTCAGAGCAATCAGCCCCAGCATTTT. Looking up the rest from reference TRBV11-2 and TRBJ1-5 gives the full variable domain: EAGVAQSPRYKIIEKRQSVAFWCNPISGHATLYWYQQILGQGPKLLIQFQNNGVVDDSQLPKDRFSAERLKGVDSTLKIQPAKLEDSAVYLCASSLTSQSNQPQHFGDGTRLSIL.

The chain recombines TRBV18 with TRBJ1-5, with D unclear. Germline values: CDR1 KGHSH, CDR2 LQKENI. The CDR3 is 14 residues long. V was trimmed by 4 bases and J by 4 bases, leaving 11 bases between them. Here the CDR3 DNA reads TGTGCCAGCTCACGGGCCTCAGGAAATCAGCCCCAGCATTTT. It codes for CASSRASGNQPQHF.

The chain uses TRBV2 and TRBJ2-7; 8 bases are shared with TRBD1. The germline CDR1 and CDR2 sequences are SNHLY and FYNNEI. This CDR3 region has 15 residues. V lost 5 bases, J lost 7 bases, and 13 bases stayed unmatched. The CDR3 sequence is CASSSQDRVIKEQYF. Here the CDR3 DNA reads TGTGCCAGCAGTTCCCAGGACAGGGTTATTAAAGAGCAGTACTTC.

The chain combines TRBV6-1 with TRBJ1-5, with D tentatively TRBD1 (6 bases). CDR3 length equals 14 residues. The V end lost 7 bases, the J end lost 3 bases, and 13 bases lay between the germline ends. Per the germline V gene, CDR1 is MNHNS and CDR2 is SASEGT. Written as DNA, the CDR3 is TGTGCCAGCAACCACAGGGCTATCAATCAGCCCCAGCATTTT. Protein: CASNHRAINQPQHF.

The chain recombines TRBV30 with TRBJ2-5; 9 nucleotides line up with TRBD2. CDR1 and CDR2 (germline): GTSNPN, SVGIG (reference sequence). This CDR3 comprises 14 residues. V was pared by 4 bases and J by 5 bases, with 8 bases of the junction left unmatched. CDR3 protein: CAWNVAGVGETQYF. The CDR3 DNA reads TGTGCCTGGAATGTAGCGGGGGTGGGGGAGACCCAGTACTTC.

This sequence joins TRBV28 and TRBJ2-1; 13 positions agree with TRBD2. Trimming at V came to 6 bases and at J to 16 bases, leaving 6 bases not matched to a gene. The CDR3 sequence is 12 residues long. Germline CDR1 reads MDHEN; CDR2 reads SYDVKM. CDR3 residues: CASSLGLAGTFF. The CDR3 DNA reads TGTGCCAGCAGCTTGGGACTAGCGGGGACCTTCTTC.

The chain uses TRBV7-2 and TRBJ1-6, with D hard to call. Trimming removed 0 bases from V and 9 bases from J, with 21 bases in between. In germline, CDR1 is SGHTA, CDR2 FQGNSA. This CDR3 spans 18 amino acids. The CDR3 nucleotides read TGTGCCAGCAGCTTAGCGCGCCCGACGGGAGGTTATGGTTCACCCCTCCACTTT. It translates to CASSLARPTGGYGSPLHF.

The chain links TRBV19 to TRBJ2-3; 8 positions match TRBD2. The ends lost 3 bases at V and 2 bases at J; junction bases unmatched: 7. The CDR3 is 16 amino acids. Germline assignment: CDR1 LNHDA and CDR2 SQIVND (reference sequence). This CDR3 reads CASSILSGGSTDTQYF. The CDR3 bases are TGTGCCAGTAGTATTTTGAGCGGGGGCTCCACAGATACGCAGTATTTT.

V gene TRBV4-3 combines with J gene TRBJ2-5, with D perhaps TRBD1 (6 bases). This CDR3 is built from 14 residues. Germline CDR1 is LGHNA and CDR2 is YSLEER. Trimming cost V 4 bases and J 2 bases, with 11 bases left between them. The CDR3 loop reads CASSPGHRQETQYF. CDR3 coding DNA: TGCGCCAGCAGCCCGGGACATAGGCAAGAGACCCAGTACTTC.

The chain couples TRBV12-5 to TRBJ2-2; possibly TRBD1 for D (6 bases). This CDR3 has 16 amino acids. V lost 1 base and J lost 0, with 9 bases in between. CDR1 and CDR2 from the germline V gene are LGHNT and FRNRAP. The CDR3 DNA reads as TGTGCTAGTGGTTTGGGGGACACCTCGAACACCGGGGAGCTGTTTTTT. Residues: CASGLGDTSNTGELFF. The full variable domain, rest sourced from reference TRBV12-5 and TRBJ2-2, is DARVTQTPRHKVTEMGQEVTMRCQPILGHNTVFWYRQTMMQGLELLAYFRNRAPLDDSGMPKDRFSAEMPDATLATLKIQPSEPRDSAVYFCASGLGDTSNTGELFFGEGSRLTVL.

V and J are TRBV25-1 and TRBJ1-1; 9 positions match TRBD1. This CDR3 is 15 amino acids long. V lost 2 bases and J lost 4; bases outside the gene matches: 5. Germline assignment: CDR1 MGHDK and CDR2 SYGVNS. As DNA, the CDR3 is TGTGCCAGCAGTGAACACAGGGGGCTTGGCACTGAAGCTTTCTTT. This gives the protein CASSEHRGLGTEAFF.

V is TRBV10-3 and J is TRBJ2-3; no clear D. CDR3 length equals 11 residues. Germline lookup yields CDR1 ENHRY and CDR2 SYGVKD. Between the trimmed V and J ends, which lost 4 bases and 4 bases, there was a span of 3 bases. The chain's CDR3 is CAISGADTQYF. The CDR3, as DNA: TGTGCCATCAGTGGCGCAGATACGCAGTATTTT.

This rearrangement joins TRBV6-5 to TRBJ1-3, with 7 positions matching TRBD1. The ends lost 8 bases at V and 5 bases at J; junction bases unmatched: 6. The V gene's germline CDR1 is MNHEY and CDR2 SVGAGI. This CDR3 is 13 amino acids long. The CDR3 sequence: CASGKGQRNTIYF. DNA of the CDR3: TGTGCCAGCGGAAAGGGACAGCGAAACACCATATATTTT.

This clone is called medium-sized based on its frequency. This chain connects TRBV5-8 to TRBJ2-1, with TRBD1 matching 10 bases. Germline V CDR1 and CDR2: SGHTS, YDEGEE. The V segment lost 0 bases and the J segment 8 bases; nucleotides outside the gene matches: 5. The CDR3 length is 15 residues. The CDR3 DNA sequence: TGTGCCAGCAGCTTGGAGGACAGGGGGGTCGATGAGCAGTTCTTC. Translating gives CASSLEDRGVDEQFF.

The chain combines TRBV2 with TRBJ2-1; D gene unclear. CDR1 and CDR2 (germline): SNHLY, FYNNEI. Trimming cost V 4 bases and J 9 bases, with 7 bases left between them. There are 11 residues in the CDR3. The CDR3 coding sequence is TGTGCCAGCAGTGGCAGTGGTGAGCAGTTCTTC. Translated: CASSGSGEQFF.

The rearrangement uses TRBV25-1 and TRBJ2-4; tentative D call: TRBD2 (7 bases). V was clipped by 8 bases and J by 7 bases, with 18 bases between them. This CDR3 spans 14 amino acids. CDR1 is MGHDK and CDR2 is SYGVNS in the germline V gene. In DNA form, the CDR3 reads TGTGCCAGCGCCGCCGAGGGGGGGGAGAACATTCAGTACTTC. This encodes CASAAEGGENIQYF.

The chain employs TRBV19 and TRBJ1-3, with 10 bases lining up with TRBD1. V trimming: 5 bases; J trimming: 1 base; junction bases outside the gene matches: 5. Germline CDR1 LNHDA, CDR2 SQIVND (reference sequence). This CDR3 is built from 16 residues. The CDR3 sequence is CASSPDRGLSGNTIYF. CDR3 DNA: TGTGCCAGTAGTCCAGACAGGGGGCTTTCTGGAAACACCATATATTTT.

As for this clone: One end of the junction does not line up with germline, which may come from a read error. In the same sample, other DNA sequences code for this CDR3. This chain connects TRBV9 to TRBJ2-1; TRBD1 aligns across 9 bases. This CDR3 is built from 16 residues. Looked up from germline, CDR1 is SGDLS and CDR2 is YYNGEE. The CDR3: CASSGPGDRAYNEQFF. CDR3 coding DNA: TGTGCCAGTAGCGGGCCGGGGGACAGGGCCTACAATGAGCAGTTCTTC. The full variable domain, completed using reference TRBV9 and TRBJ2-1, is DSGVTQTPKHLITATGQRVTLRCSPRSGDLSVYWYQQSLDQGLQFLIQYYNGEERAKGNILERFSAQQFPDLHSELNLSSLELGDSALYFCASSGPGDRAYNEQFFGPGTRLTVL.

The rearrangement links TRBV7-6 to TRBJ2-1; 10 bases are shared with TRBD2. Germline CDR1 reads SGHVS; CDR2 reads FNYEAQ. Losses at the gene ends were 4 bases for V and 15 bases for J; bases not matched to a gene: 3. CDR3 length equals 11 residues. The CDR3: CASSSGLAWFF. The CDR3 nucleotides read TGTGCCAGCAGCTCGGGACTAGCGTGGTTCTTC.

The chain is built from TRBV11-2 and TRBJ1-5; no clear D. The CDR3 covers 15 residues. The V gene lost 2 bases and the J gene lost 0 bases, with 8 bases spanning the gap. Germline-derived CDR1 and CDR2 are SGHAT and FQNNGV. CDR3 loop: CASSLLSSSNQPQHF. For the CDR3, the DNA is TGTGCCAGCAGCTTACTTTCCAGTAGCAATCAGCCCCAGCATTTT.

The V gene is TRBV7-9, the J gene TRBJ1-5; TRBD1 matches at 7 bases. Per the germline V gene, CDR1 is SEHNR and CDR2 is FQNEAQ (reference sequence). V lost 4 bases to trimming and J lost 2 bases; unmatched junction nucleotides: 2. This CDR3 comprises 14 residues. The CDR3 loop is CASSSDRGNQPQHF. CDR3 coding DNA: TGTGCCAGCAGCTCTGACAGGGGCAATCAGCCCCAGCATTTT. The entire variable domain, with the rest obtained from reference TRBV7-9 and TRBJ1-5, is as follows: DTGVSQNPRHKITKRGQNVTFRCDPISEHNRLYWYRQTLGQGPEFLTYFQNEAQLEKSRLLSDRFSAERPKGSFSTLEIQRTEQGDSAMYLCASSSDRGNQPQHFGDGTRLSIL.

The chain combines TRBV18 with TRBJ1-1, with 9 bases that match TRBD1. The germline CDR1 and CDR2 sequences are KGHSH and LQKENI. Germline trimming cut 2 bases from V and 1 base from J; bases unmatched to any gene: 11. This CDR3 is built from 18 residues. The CDR3 loop reads CASSPRRGQGTENTEAFF. The DNA of the CDR3 is TGTGCCAGCTCACCAAGGAGGGGACAGGGTACCGAGAACACTGAAGCTTTCTTT.